This TCR beta chain was retrieved from a study of T cells in Graves' hyperthyroidism and ophthalmopathy. Across the study: Peripheral blood samples were taken at initial diagnosis, prior to any treatment. Study-wide results and caveats: Among thyroid clonotypes expanded above 0.001, most also appeared in blood. Ophthalmopathy could be told apart from stable hyperthyroidism with a 13 V-J model. Progression to ophthalmopathy was predicted a median of about six months early.

Amplified TCR beta CDR3 regions came from RNA transcripts. With the HTBI primer set, the TCR CDR3 went through a first round of RT-PCR. TCRdb processed the multiplex PCR reads anew with MiXCR; each CDR3 protein has one entry. The sample carries approximately 400,000 distinct CDR3 sequences, over 13% recorded once. J gave up 11 bases and V 3 bases, and 3 bases lay outside the gene matches. Germline CDR1 SGDLS, CDR2 YYNGEE. The CDR3 consists of 12 residues. As to this clonotype: The antigen is unknown.

The chain joins TRBV9 to TRBJ1-1, with 11 bases fitting TRBD1. The sequencing input was blood. This receptor was taken from a man aged 45-65 years with Graves' ophthalmopathy. DNA for the CDR3: TGTGCCAGCAGCGGGGACAGGGGGGTGGCTTTCTTT. It translates to CASSGDRGVAFF.